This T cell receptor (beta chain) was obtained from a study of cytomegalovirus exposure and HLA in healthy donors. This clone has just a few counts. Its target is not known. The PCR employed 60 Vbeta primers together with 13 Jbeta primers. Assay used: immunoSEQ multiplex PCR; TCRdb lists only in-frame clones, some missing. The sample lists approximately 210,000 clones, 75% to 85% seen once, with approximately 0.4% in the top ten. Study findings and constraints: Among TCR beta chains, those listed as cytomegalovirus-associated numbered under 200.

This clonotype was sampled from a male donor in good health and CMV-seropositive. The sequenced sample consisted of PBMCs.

DNA for the CDR3: TGTGCCAGCACTTCGTGGGGGAGGTCGGCTTTCTTT. Translation: CASTSWGRSAFF. The rearrangement uses TRBV28 and TRBJ1-1, with a tentative D call TRBD1 (5 bases). V was shortened by 7 bases and J by 11 bases, with 17 bases between the two germline ends. The CDR3 totals 12 residues. CDR1 is MDHEN and CDR2 is SYDVKM in the germline V gene.